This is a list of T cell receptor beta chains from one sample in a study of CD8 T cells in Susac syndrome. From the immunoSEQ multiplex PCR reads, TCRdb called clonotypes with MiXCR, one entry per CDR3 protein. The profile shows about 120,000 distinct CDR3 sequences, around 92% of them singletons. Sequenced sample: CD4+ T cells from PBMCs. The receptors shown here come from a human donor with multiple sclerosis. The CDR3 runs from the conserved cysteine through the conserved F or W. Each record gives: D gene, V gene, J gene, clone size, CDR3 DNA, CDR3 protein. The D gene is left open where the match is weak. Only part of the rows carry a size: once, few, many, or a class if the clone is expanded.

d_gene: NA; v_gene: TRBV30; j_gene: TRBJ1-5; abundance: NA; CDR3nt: TGTGCCTGGAGTCAGGATGGGGGGCGTAATCAGCCCCAGCATTTT; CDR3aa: CAWSQDGGRNQPQHF
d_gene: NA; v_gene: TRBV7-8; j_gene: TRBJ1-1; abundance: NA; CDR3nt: TGTGCCAGCAGCTTTGGGGGGGTGACTGAAGCTTTCTTT; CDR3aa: CASSFGGVTEAFF
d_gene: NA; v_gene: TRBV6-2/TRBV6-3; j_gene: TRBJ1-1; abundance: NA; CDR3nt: TGTGCCAGCTTGACCCTCGAAACACAAGCTTTCTTT; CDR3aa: CASLTLETQAFF
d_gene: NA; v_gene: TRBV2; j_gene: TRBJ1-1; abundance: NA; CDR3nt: TGTGCCAGCAGTGGAGAAAAGGGCACCGTTACCACTGAAGCTTTCTTT; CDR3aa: CASSGEKGTVTTEAFF
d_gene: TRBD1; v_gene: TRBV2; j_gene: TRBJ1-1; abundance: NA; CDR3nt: TGTGCCAGCAATCGGGACAGGGGGCGGAACACTGAAGCTTTCTTT; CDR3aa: CASNRDRGRNTEAFF
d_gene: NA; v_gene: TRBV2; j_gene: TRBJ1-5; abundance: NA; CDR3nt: TGTGCCAGCAGTTTGAGGTCGGGTTTAGATCAGCCCCAGCATTTT; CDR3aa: CASSLRSGLDQPQHF
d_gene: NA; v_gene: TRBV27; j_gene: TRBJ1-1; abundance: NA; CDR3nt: TGTGCCAGCAGTTTATTCTTCGGGGCCACTGAAGCTTTCTTT; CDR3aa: CASSLFFGATEAFF
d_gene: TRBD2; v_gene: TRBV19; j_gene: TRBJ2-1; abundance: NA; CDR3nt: TGTGCCAGTAGTACCCACGCTAGCGGGGGGTATGATGAGCAGTTCTTC; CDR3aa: CASSTHASGGYDEQFF
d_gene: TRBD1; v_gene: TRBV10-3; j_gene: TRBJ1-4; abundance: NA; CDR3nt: TGTGCCATCAGTGAAGCCCAGGGGGCGATGGAAAAACTGTTTTTT; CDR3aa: CAISEAQGAMEKLFF
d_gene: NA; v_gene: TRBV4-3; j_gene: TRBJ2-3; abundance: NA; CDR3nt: TGCGCCAGCAGCCAAGATCTCACAGGGTTTGAAGATACGCAGTATTTT; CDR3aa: CASSQDLTGFEDTQYF
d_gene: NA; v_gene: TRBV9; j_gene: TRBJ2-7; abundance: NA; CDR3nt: TGTGCCAGCAACGGGGGGACAACCTACGAGCAGTACTTC; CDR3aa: CASNGGTTYEQYF
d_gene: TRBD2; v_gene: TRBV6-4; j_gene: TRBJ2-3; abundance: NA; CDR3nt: TGTGCCAGCAGTGAGCAGACTAGCGGGGGGGCCGATACGCAGTATTTT; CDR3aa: CASSEQTSGGADTQYF
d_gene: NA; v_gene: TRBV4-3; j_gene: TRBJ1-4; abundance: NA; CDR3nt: TGCGCCAGCAGCCAAGGGGGGAGCCCTCATGAAAAACTGTTTTTT; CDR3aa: CASSQGGSPHEKLFF
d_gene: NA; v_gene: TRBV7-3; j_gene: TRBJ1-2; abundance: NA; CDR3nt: TGTGCCAGCAGCTTAGGGGCTATAAACTATGGCTACACCTTC; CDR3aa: CASSLGAINYGYTF
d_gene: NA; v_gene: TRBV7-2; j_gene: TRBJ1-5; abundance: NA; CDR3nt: TGTGCCAGCAGCTTAGATGATCAGCCCCAGCATTTT; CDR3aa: CASSLDDQPQHF
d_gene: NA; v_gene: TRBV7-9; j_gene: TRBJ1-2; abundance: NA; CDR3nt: TGTGCCAGCAGCCCCCACGTGACCGGACCATACTATGGCTACACCTTC; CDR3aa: CASSPHVTGPYYGYTF
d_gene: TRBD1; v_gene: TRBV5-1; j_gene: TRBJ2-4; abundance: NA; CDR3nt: TGCGCCAGCAGCTTGGGGGACAGGGTAGACATTCAGTACTTC; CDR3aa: CASSLGDRVDIQYF
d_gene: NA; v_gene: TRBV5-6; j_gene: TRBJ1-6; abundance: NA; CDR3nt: TGTGCCAGCAGCTTGGTGACTGATTCACCCCTCCACTTT; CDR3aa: CASSLVTDSPLHF
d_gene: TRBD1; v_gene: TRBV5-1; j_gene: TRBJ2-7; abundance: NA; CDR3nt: TGCGCCAGCAGCTCAAGGGACAGCTCCTACGAGCAGTACTTC; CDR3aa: CASSSRDSSYEQYF
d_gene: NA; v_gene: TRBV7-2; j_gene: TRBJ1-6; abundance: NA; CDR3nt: TGTGCCAGCAGCTCGTCGGGCTACTCACCCCTCCACTTT; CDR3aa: CASSSSGYSPLHF
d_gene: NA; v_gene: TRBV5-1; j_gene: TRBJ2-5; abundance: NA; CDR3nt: TGCGCCAGCAGCTGGGACGCTCAAGAGACCCAGTACTTC; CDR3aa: CASSWDAQETQYF
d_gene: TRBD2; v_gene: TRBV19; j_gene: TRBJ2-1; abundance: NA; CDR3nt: TGTGCCAGCACCGATGGTGGAGCGGGGCAATCCTACAATGAGCAGTTCTTC; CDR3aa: CASTDGGAGQSYNEQFF
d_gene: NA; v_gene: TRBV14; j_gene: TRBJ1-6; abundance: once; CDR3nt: TGTGCCAACGAAGGAGGCCACAGCAGAATTAATTCACCCCTCCACTTT; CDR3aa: CANEGGHSRINSPLHF
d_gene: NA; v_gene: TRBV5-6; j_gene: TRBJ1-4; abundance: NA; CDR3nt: TGTGCCAGCAGTACCGGGCTATACGGGGAAAAACTGTTTTTT; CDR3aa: CASSTGLYGEKLFF
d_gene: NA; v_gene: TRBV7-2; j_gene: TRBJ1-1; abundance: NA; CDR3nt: TGTGCCAGCAGCTTAGAGGGGGGGAACACTGAAGCTTTCTTT; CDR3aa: CASSLEGGNTEAFF
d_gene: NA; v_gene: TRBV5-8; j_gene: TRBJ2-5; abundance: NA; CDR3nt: TGTGCCAGCACCCCAGGTGGGACGTACCAAGAGACCCAGTACTTC; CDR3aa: CASTPGGTYQETQYF